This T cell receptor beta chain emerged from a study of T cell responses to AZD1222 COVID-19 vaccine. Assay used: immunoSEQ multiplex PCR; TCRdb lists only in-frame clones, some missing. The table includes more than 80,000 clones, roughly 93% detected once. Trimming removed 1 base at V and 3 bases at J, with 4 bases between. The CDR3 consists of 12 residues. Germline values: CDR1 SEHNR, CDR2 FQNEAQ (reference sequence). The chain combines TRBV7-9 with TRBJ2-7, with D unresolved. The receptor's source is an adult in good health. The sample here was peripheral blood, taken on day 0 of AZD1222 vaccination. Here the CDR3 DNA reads TGTGCCAGCAGCTTAGGGGACTACGAGCAGTACTTC. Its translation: CASSLGDYEQYF.